Presented here are 14 T cell receptor beta chains from one specimen sequenced in a study of shared clonotypes between healthy human individuals. The table came from immunoSEQ multiplex PCR; TCRdb's copy has only in-frame clones and leaves some out. The sample includes around 1.1 million clones, more than 75% of them seen just once. The sample comprised memory CD4+ T cells from PBMCs. The subset was: CD45RA-negative fraction. Every receptor here comes from a man younger than 35 in good health. Some clones in this sample may be carry-over from other donors' samples.

This rearrangement joins TRBV4-1 to TRBJ2-5, with D perhaps TRBD2 (5 bases). Trimming took 0 bases from V and 5 from J, leaving 10 bases between them. In germline, CDR1 is MGHRA, CDR2 YSYEKL. CDR3 size: 14 residues. CDR3 sequence: CASSQDGLRETQYF. The CDR3, as DNA: TGCGCCAGCAGCCAAGATGGACTTAGGGAGACCCAGTACTTC.

The J gene is TRBJ2-1, the V gene TRBV5-1; 9 bases map to TRBD1. The trim removed 3 bases at V and 1 base at J, leaving 8 bases unmatched. Germline CDR1 SGHRS, CDR2 YFSETQ. CDR3 length: 17 residues. CDR3: CASSYSPGTGSYNEQFF. The CDR3, as DNA: TGCGCCAGCAGCTACTCTCCCGGGACAGGGTCCTACAATGAGCAGTTCTTC.

V and J are TRBV19 and TRBJ1-2, with TRBD1 as a possible D gene (5 bases). V lost 1 base and J 1 base, leaving 10 bases between the germline ends. This CDR3 has 15 amino acids. Germline V gives CDR1 LNHDA, CDR2 SQIVND (reference sequence). The CDR3 here is CASSIGRDRNYGYTF. The DNA of the CDR3 is TGTGCCAGTAGTATAGGGAGGGACCGTAACTATGGCTACACCTTC.

The chain employs TRBV20-1 and TRBJ2-7; 7 nucleotides agree with TRBD2. The junction had 6 bases not matched to a gene; V was cut back by 6 bases and J by 7 bases. The CDR3 is 11 residues long. Germline CDR1 DFQATT, CDR2 SNEGSKA (reference sequence). The CDR3 DNA is TGCAGTGCGGGGGGGTTGCAGGAGCAGTACTTC. Protein: CSAGGLQEQYF.

This chain uses TRBV9 with TRBJ1-6, with D perhaps TRBD1 (5 bases). The CDR3 is 16 amino acids. The germline V and J ends were trimmed by 3 bases and 3 bases, with 13 bases remaining between them. Germline-derived CDR1 and CDR2 are SGDLS and YYNGEE. CDR3 nucleotides: TGTGCCAGCAGCGACCGGGACGGGTTCTATAATTCACCCCTCCACTTT. Protein: CASSDRDGFYNSPLHF.

The chain uses TRBV6-6 and TRBJ2-7, with D uncertain. The CDR3 contains 14 residues. Germline-derived CDR1 and CDR2 are MNHNY and SVGAGI (reference sequence). Trimming removed 7 bases from V and 1 base from J, with 14 bases in between. The CDR3 coding sequence is TGTGCCAGCACCCGACCAGACGGGTCCTACGAGCAGTACTTC. The encoded protein is CASTRPDGSYEQYF.

Only one count was recorded for this clone. The CDR3 nucleotides are TGTGCCAGCAGTTACGGGCGGGGGGACCTCTACGAGCAGTACTTC. Amino acids: CASSYGRGDLYEQYF. V gene TRBV6-6 combines with J gene TRBJ2-7; 8 bases are a match to TRBD2. The junction had 6 bases not matched to a gene; V was cut back by 2 bases and J by 3 bases. There are 15 residues in the CDR3. CDR1 MNHNY and CDR2 SVGAGI come from the germline V gene (reference sequence).

The chain carries TRBV7-3 and TRBJ2-1; D may be TRBD2 (6 bases). CDR1 SGHTA and CDR2 FQGTGA come from the germline V gene. The CDR3 has 14 amino acids. V was pared by 2 bases and J by 9 bases, with 14 bases between. The CDR3 loop is CASSLEPGVSEQFF. The CDR3 DNA follows: TGTGCCAGCAGCTTAGAGCCGGGAGTGAGTGAGCAGTTCTTC.

This chain links TRBV7-2 with TRBJ2-7; the D call may be TRBD1 or TRBD2 (6 bases each). Germline lookup yields CDR1 SGHTA and CDR2 FQGNSA. The CDR3 length is 15 residues. Trimming took off 5 bases at V and 6 bases at J, with 20 bases between the two ends. DNA for the CDR3: TGTGCCAGCAGCCACCAACAAGGGGGGACTTTCGAGCAGTACTTC. This translates into CASSHQQGGTFEQYF.

V is TRBV11-2 and J is TRBJ2-1; 10 nucleotides match TRBD2. From germline, CDR1 is SGHAT and CDR2 FQNNGV. This CDR3 contains 15 residues. V dropped 2 bases and J dropped 9; count of bases not matched to a gene: 7. This CDR3 is CASSLSTSGLGEQFF. CDR3 DNA: TGTGCCAGCAGCTTATCGACTAGCGGGTTGGGTGAGCAGTTCTTC.

The chain has TRBV5-4 and TRBJ2-5; 8 positions match TRBD2. Per germline, CDR1 SGHNT and CDR2 YYREEE (reference sequence). CDR3 length: 14 residues. Trimming took 3 bases from V and 5 from J; bases not matched to a gene: 6. The CDR3, as DNA: TGTGCCAGCAGCTCAGCGGGAGCCGGGGAGACCCAGTACTTC. Translating it yields CASSSAGAGETQYF.

This clone was seen at least ten times. The genes are TRBV2 and TRBJ2-7, with a weak D call TRBD2 (5 bases). CDR1 is SNHLY and CDR2 is FYNNEI in the germline V gene. The CDR3 sequence is 14 residues long. The V end lost 7 bases, the J end lost 0 bases, and 13 bases lay between the germline ends. In DNA, the CDR3 is TGTGCCAGCACGAGGGCGGTGAGCTCCTACGAGCAGTACTTC. Protein: CASTRAVSSYEQYF.

This clone was seen a handful of times. The chain uses TRBV5-1 and TRBJ2-1, with a tentative D call TRBD2 (5 bases). The ends were cut back, 2 bases at V and 3 bases at J, with 6 bases in the middle. Germline CDR1 and CDR2: SGHRS and YFSETQ. The CDR3 covers 13 residues. The CDR3 region has the DNA TGCGCCAGCAGCTTTGACTACTACAATGAGCAGTTCTTC. Translation gives CASSFDYYNEQFF.

About this clone itself: Other DNA sequences within the sample encode an identical CDR3. The CDR3 coding sequence is TGTGCCAGCAGTCTCTATAAGCGGGAGCAGTACTTC. It yields the protein CASSLYKREQYF. V is TRBV28 and J is TRBJ2-7, with a possible D match to TRBD2 (5 bases). Germline loops: CDR1 MDHEN, CDR2 SYDVKM. Trimming removed 5 bases from V and 7 bases from J, with 12 bases in between. The CDR3 sequence is 12 residues long.